This entry is about one TCR beta chain. CDR3 size: 15 residues. In germline, CDR1 is SGHDT, CDR2 YYEEEE. J was trimmed by 1 base and V by 2 bases; bases with no gene match: 2. Only in-frame clones appear in the TCRdb table, and some are missing; sequencing was by immunoSEQ multiplex PCR. The top ten clones hold about 12% of a sample with 210,000 or so clones, almost 85% of them seen once. This sample is drawn from a study of blood T cell repertoires in COVID-19. Study summary: Sources were T cells, B-cell-depleted T cells, or PBMCs; the material itself was cDNA or gDNA.

Source material: peripheral blood. The receptor comes from a woman aged 40 to 50 with acute or convalescent COVID-19. The V gene is TRBV5-6, the J gene TRBJ2-2; 7 nucleotides match TRBD1. The CDR3, as DNA: TGTGCCAGCAGCTTAGGGGACAGGAACACCGGGGAGCTGTTTTTT. Residues: CASSLGDRNTGELFF.